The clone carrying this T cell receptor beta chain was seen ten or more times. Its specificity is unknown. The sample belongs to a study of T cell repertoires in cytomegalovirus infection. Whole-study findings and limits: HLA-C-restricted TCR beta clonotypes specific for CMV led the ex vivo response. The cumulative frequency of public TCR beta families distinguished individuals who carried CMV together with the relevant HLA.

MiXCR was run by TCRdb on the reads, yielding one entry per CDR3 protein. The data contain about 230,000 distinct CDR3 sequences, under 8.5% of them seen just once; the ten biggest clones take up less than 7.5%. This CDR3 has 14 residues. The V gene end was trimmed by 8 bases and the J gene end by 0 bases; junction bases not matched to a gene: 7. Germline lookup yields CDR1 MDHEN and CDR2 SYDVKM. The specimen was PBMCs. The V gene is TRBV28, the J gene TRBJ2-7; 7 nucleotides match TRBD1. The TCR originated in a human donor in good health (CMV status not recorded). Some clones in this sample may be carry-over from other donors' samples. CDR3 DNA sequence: TGTGCCAGCGCGACAGGGTTGAGCTCCTACGAGCAGTACTTC. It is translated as CASATGLSSYEQYF. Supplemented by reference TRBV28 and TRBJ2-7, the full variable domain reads DVKVTQSSRYLVKRTGEKVFLECVQDMDHENMFWYRQDPGLGLRLIYFSYDVKMKEKGDIPEGYSVSREKKERFSLILESASTNQTSMYLCASATGLSSYEQYFGPGTRLTVT.